The rows below give T cell receptor beta chains drawn from one sample of a study of cytomegalovirus exposure and HLA in healthy donors. Some clones are missing from TCRdb's copy, which holds only in-frame ones; the method was immunoSEQ multiplex PCR. The repertoire consists of some 150,000 clones, with approximately 80% occurring once and the leading ten covering about 2.5%. Source material: PBMCs. These receptors all come from a woman in her fifties or sixties in good health and CMV-seronegative. The CDR3 runs from the conserved cysteine through the conserved F or W. The D gene is left open where the match is weak. For some rows the clone size is stated as once, few or many, or as a class when expanded; others skip it.

CDR3nt: TGCGCCAGCAGCTTAAGCGGGGGCGTTGAGACCCAGTACTTC
CDR3aa: CASSLSGGVETQYF
j_gene: TRBJ2-5
abundance: -
d_gene: TRBD2
v_gene: TRBV5-1

CDR3nt: TGTGCCAGCAGCAGAGGAGTCACAGATACGCAGTATTTT
CDR3aa: CASSRGVTDTQYF
j_gene: TRBJ2-3
abundance: once
d_gene: -
v_gene: TRBV14

CDR3nt: TGTGCCAGCACGGCCGACAGGGGCGGTCAGCCCCAGCATTTT
CDR3aa: CASTADRGGQPQHF
j_gene: TRBJ1-5
abundance: few
d_gene: TRBD1
v_gene: TRBV18

CDR3nt: TGTGCCAGCAGTCCAGAGTCCTTCCCTTTAGCGGGAGCCTACAATGAGCAGTTCTTC
CDR3aa: CASSPESFPLAGAYNEQFF
j_gene: TRBJ2-1
abundance: -
d_gene: -
v_gene: TRBV21-1

CDR3nt: TGTGCCAGCAGCTCGCCTAGCGGGAGGGCGACCTACGAGCAGTACTTC
CDR3aa: CASSSPSGRATYEQYF
j_gene: TRBJ2-7
abundance: -
d_gene: TRBD2
v_gene: TRBV5-4

CDR3nt: TGTGCCAGCAGCTTAGGGTCTAGCGGGGGAAACACAGATACGCAGTATTTT
CDR3aa: CASSLGSSGGNTDTQYF
j_gene: TRBJ2-3
abundance: -
d_gene: TRBD2
v_gene: TRBV7-2

CDR3nt: TGCGCCAGCAGCCAAGTGGGGACAGGGTCTTCACCCCTCCACTTT
CDR3aa: CASSQVGTGSSPLHF
j_gene: TRBJ1-6
abundance: -
d_gene: TRBD1
v_gene: TRBV4-3

CDR3nt: TGTGCCAGCAGCTTAGGACCTAGCGGGAGTGCTGAGACCCAGTACTTC
CDR3aa: CASSLGPSGSAETQYF
j_gene: TRBJ2-5
abundance: -
d_gene: TRBD2
v_gene: TRBV11-2

CDR3nt: TGTGCCAGCAGCCCAACATGGGGGCGGGACACTGAAGCTTTCTTT
CDR3aa: CASSPTWGRDTEAFF
j_gene: TRBJ1-1
abundance: -
d_gene: -
v_gene: TRBV7-9

CDR3nt: TGTGCCAGCAGCTTAGCGGCAGGGGGATACAATGAGCAGTTCTTC
CDR3aa: CASSLAAGGYNEQFF
j_gene: TRBJ2-1
abundance: -
d_gene: TRBD1
v_gene: TRBV7-6

CDR3nt: TGCGCCAGCAGCTTTGACTCGGATGGCTACACCTTC
CDR3aa: CASSFDSDGYTF
j_gene: TRBJ1-2
abundance: -
d_gene: -
v_gene: TRBV5-1

CDR3nt: TGTGCCAGCAGCTTGGACCCATTTAGAAAGGAAAAACTGTTTTTT
CDR3aa: CASSLDPFRKEKLFF
j_gene: TRBJ1-4
abundance: -
d_gene: -
v_gene: TRBV5-4

CDR3nt: TGTGCCAGCAGCACGGGGATTTCTAGACTGTTTTTT
CDR3aa: CASSTGISRLFF
j_gene: TRBJ1-4
abundance: -
d_gene: -
v_gene: TRBV11-3

CDR3nt: TGTGCCAGCAGTGAACGGACAGGGGTTACAGAGACCCAGTACTTC
CDR3aa: CASSERTGVTETQYF
j_gene: TRBJ2-5
abundance: -
d_gene: TRBD1
v_gene: TRBV2

CDR3nt: TGCGCCAGCAGCTTGGGGTTGGACAGGGGGCCTTTTATGAACACTGAAGCTTTCTTT
CDR3aa: CASSLGLDRGPFMNTEAFF
j_gene: TRBJ1-1
abundance: -
d_gene: TRBD1
v_gene: TRBV5-1

CDR3nt: TGTGCCAGCAGCTTAGGAACAACAGGGAGGGCCCAAGAGACCCAGTACTTC
CDR3aa: CASSLGTTGRAQETQYF
j_gene: TRBJ2-5
abundance: -
d_gene: -
v_gene: TRBV7-8

CDR3nt: TGCGCCAGCAGCCATAAGGGGCAGGGGGCGACTAACTATGGCTACACCTTC
CDR3aa: CASSHKGQGATNYGYTF
j_gene: TRBJ1-2
abundance: -
d_gene: TRBD1
v_gene: TRBV4-1

CDR3nt: TGTGCCAGCAGTGAACAGGGGGCGCAATCCGGGGAGCTGTTTTTT
CDR3aa: CASSEQGAQSGELFF
j_gene: TRBJ2-2
abundance: -
d_gene: TRBD1
v_gene: TRBV6-4

CDR3nt: TGTGCCAGCAGCTTAGCCAGAATGGATACGCAGTATTTT
CDR3aa: CASSLARMDTQYF
j_gene: TRBJ2-3
abundance: -
d_gene: -
v_gene: TRBV7-6

CDR3nt: TGTGCCAGCAGCAAACACTTCCGGAAGGGACTAGCGGGAGGAGGAGTGGACGAGCAGTACTTC
CDR3aa: CASSKHFRKGLAGGGVDEQYF
j_gene: TRBJ2-7
abundance: -
d_gene: -
v_gene: TRBV21-1

CDR3nt: TGTGCCAGCAGTGAATTAGGACTAGTGACTGGGGCCAACGTCCTGACTTTC
CDR3aa: CASSELGLVTGANVLTF
j_gene: TRBJ2-6
abundance: -
d_gene: TRBD2
v_gene: TRBV6-1

CDR3nt: TGTGCCAGCAGCCCGCCAGCCTACAATGAGCAGTTCTTC
CDR3aa: CASSPPAYNEQFF
j_gene: TRBJ2-1
abundance: -
d_gene: -
v_gene: TRBV7-9

CDR3nt: TGCGCCAGCAGCTCCGGACTAGCGGGAGGAGGCGAGCAGTACTTC
CDR3aa: CASSSGLAGGGEQYF
j_gene: TRBJ2-7
abundance: -
d_gene: TRBD2
v_gene: TRBV5-1

CDR3nt: TGTGCCAGCAGTGAAGGTAGGGGTGAGCAGTTCTTC
CDR3aa: CASSEGRGEQFF
j_gene: TRBJ2-1
abundance: -
d_gene: -
v_gene: TRBV2

CDR3nt: TGTGCCAGCAGAGCCTCGGGAAGCTCCTACGAGCAGTACTTC
CDR3aa: CASRASGSSYEQYF
j_gene: TRBJ2-7
abundance: few
d_gene: -
v_gene: TRBV7-2

CDR3nt: TGTGCCACCACCATGAGATCCTCCTATAATTCACCCCTCCACTTT
CDR3aa: CATTMRSSYNSPLHF
j_gene: TRBJ1-6
abundance: -
d_gene: -
v_gene: TRBV19

CDR3nt: TGCAGCGTTGAACCGGGAACCGGGGAGCTGTTTTTT
CDR3aa: CSVEPGTGELFF
j_gene: TRBJ2-2
abundance: -
d_gene: -
v_gene: TRBV29-1

CDR3nt: TGTGCCCGACGCGGGGGGCGGAGCCCAGATACGCAGTATTTT
CDR3aa: CARRGGRSPDTQYF
j_gene: TRBJ2-3
abundance: -
d_gene: TRBD2
v_gene: TRBV2

CDR3nt: TGTGCCAGCAAATCGGACAGAAGCAATCAGCCCCAGCATTTT
CDR3aa: CASKSDRSNQPQHF
j_gene: TRBJ1-5
abundance: -
d_gene: -
v_gene: TRBV2

CDR3nt: TGTGCCAGCAGCTCAACTTCCGGGACAGGGTACACCGGGGAGCTGTTTTTT
CDR3aa: CASSSTSGTGYTGELFF
j_gene: TRBJ2-2
abundance: -
d_gene: TRBD1
v_gene: TRBV7-7

CDR3nt: TGTGCCAGCAGCGACGGGACAGGTCAAGAGACCCAGTACTTC
CDR3aa: CASSDGTGQETQYF
j_gene: TRBJ2-5
abundance: -
d_gene: TRBD1
v_gene: TRBV7-2

CDR3nt: TGTGCCAGTAGTCCGAACTTTTACAATGAGCAGTTCTTC
CDR3aa: CASSPNFYNEQFF
j_gene: TRBJ2-1
abundance: -
d_gene: -
v_gene: TRBV19

CDR3nt: TGTGCCAGCAGTTTATGGTTTCTGGGACAGGGGTCCTACGAGCAGTACTTC
CDR3aa: CASSLWFLGQGSYEQYF
j_gene: TRBJ2-7
abundance: -
d_gene: TRBD1
v_gene: TRBV28

CDR3nt: TGTGCCTGGAGCGACAGGGGGCGTGGGGCAGATACGCAGTATTTT
CDR3aa: CAWSDRGRGADTQYF
j_gene: TRBJ2-3
abundance: -
d_gene: TRBD1
v_gene: TRBV30

CDR3nt: TGTGCCAGCAGTTTAGGTGCGACAGATACGCAGTATTTT
CDR3aa: CASSLGATDTQYF
j_gene: TRBJ2-3
abundance: -
d_gene: -
v_gene: TRBV28

CDR3nt: TGTGCCAGCAGCTGGGGGCAGGGAAATCAGCCCCAGCATTTT
CDR3aa: CASSWGQGNQPQHF
j_gene: TRBJ1-5
abundance: -
d_gene: -
v_gene: TRBV7-2

CDR3nt: TGCGCCAGCAGCCAAGATCCCCTGCGGATTTACAATGAGCAGTTCTTC
CDR3aa: CASSQDPLRIYNEQFF
j_gene: TRBJ2-1
abundance: -
d_gene: -
v_gene: TRBV4-1

CDR3nt: TGCGCCAGCAGCCAAGACGTGGGCAGATTCTTCTATGGCTACACCTTC
CDR3aa: CASSQDVGRFFYGYTF
j_gene: TRBJ1-2
abundance: -
d_gene: -
v_gene: TRBV4-1

CDR3nt: TGTGCCACCCGATCCCACCGGTGGGCTACTAACTATGGCTACACCTTC
CDR3aa: CATRSHRWATNYGYTF
j_gene: TRBJ1-2
abundance: -
d_gene: -
v_gene: TRBV28

CDR3nt: TGTGCCAGTACCCTGACGGGAACGGGGGTCGACACTGAAGCTTTCTTT
CDR3aa: CASTLTGTGVDTEAFF
j_gene: TRBJ1-1
abundance: -
d_gene: -
v_gene: TRBV19

CDR3nt: TGTGCCAGCAGTTCTTATCACAAACAGCCCCAGCATTTT
CDR3aa: CASSSYHKQPQHF
j_gene: TRBJ1-5
abundance: -
d_gene: -
v_gene: TRBV6-6

CDR3nt: TGTGCCAGCAGTTACCGGACAGGGGGTTACGAGCAGTACTTC
CDR3aa: CASSYRTGGYEQYF
j_gene: TRBJ2-7
abundance: -
d_gene: TRBD1
v_gene: TRBV6-5

CDR3nt: TGTGCCAGCAGCTTATGGTCAGGGACTCCCTTGAATCAGCCCCAGCATTTT
CDR3aa: CASSLWSGTPLNQPQHF
j_gene: TRBJ1-5
abundance: -
d_gene: -
v_gene: TRBV7-9

CDR3nt: TGTGCCAGCAGCCCGGAGGGTACTGGGGCCAACGTCCTGACTTTC
CDR3aa: CASSPEGTGANVLTF
j_gene: TRBJ2-6
abundance: -
d_gene: -
v_gene: TRBV9

CDR3nt: TGTGCCAGCACAGGACAACTGACAGAGACCCAGTACTTC
CDR3aa: CASTGQLTETQYF
j_gene: TRBJ2-5
abundance: -
d_gene: -
v_gene: TRBV2

CDR3nt: TGTGCCAGCTCCAAGACATCTCGGACTCACACTGAAGCTTTCTTT
CDR3aa: CASSKTSRTHTEAFF
j_gene: TRBJ1-1
abundance: -
d_gene: -
v_gene: TRBV5-8

CDR3nt: TGTGCCAGCAGTTCAAATCGAGATAACACTGAAGCTTTCTTT
CDR3aa: CASSSNRDNTEAFF
j_gene: TRBJ1-1
abundance: -
d_gene: -
v_gene: TRBV28

CDR3nt: TGTGCCAGCAGCTTTAGCGGAGGCTACAATGAGCAGTTCTTC
CDR3aa: CASSFSGGYNEQFF
j_gene: TRBJ2-1
abundance: few
d_gene: -
v_gene: TRBV7-6

CDR3nt: TGTGCCAGTAGTATAACAGGGGGCACGTGGGAGCAGTACTTC
CDR3aa: CASSITGGTWEQYF
j_gene: TRBJ2-7
abundance: few
d_gene: TRBD1
v_gene: TRBV19

CDR3nt: TGCGCCAGCAGCTGGACTAGCGGGAGCACAGATACGCAGTATTTT
CDR3aa: CASSWTSGSTDTQYF
j_gene: TRBJ2-3
abundance: once
d_gene: TRBD2
v_gene: TRBV4-3

CDR3nt: TGCGCCAGCAGCTTCGACGGGGGGGCGAACACCGGGGAGCTGTTTTTT
CDR3aa: CASSFDGGANTGELFF
j_gene: TRBJ2-2
abundance: -
d_gene: TRBD2
v_gene: TRBV5-1

CDR3nt: TGTGCCAGCAGCGGACGTTACATAGAGGGAGAATTCTCCAAAAACATTCAGTACTTC
CDR3aa: CASSGRYIEGEFSKNIQYF
j_gene: TRBJ2-4
abundance: -
d_gene: -
v_gene: TRBV7-8

CDR3nt: TGTGCCAGCAGTGAGGGGACAGGGGTAAACGAGCAGTACTTC
CDR3aa: CASSEGTGVNEQYF
j_gene: TRBJ2-7
abundance: -
d_gene: TRBD1
v_gene: TRBV27

CDR3nt: TGTGCCAGCAGTTTAGACCAGGGGGCTCGGGGAAACACCATATATTTT
CDR3aa: CASSLDQGARGNTIYF
j_gene: TRBJ1-3
abundance: -
d_gene: TRBD1
v_gene: TRBV28

CDR3nt: TGTGCCAGCAGCTCGGCCGGGGGGACCTACAATGAGCAGTTCTTC
CDR3aa: CASSSAGGTYNEQFF
j_gene: TRBJ2-1
abundance: few
d_gene: TRBD2
v_gene: TRBV9